This is a list of T cell receptor beta chains from one sample in a study of Graves' ophthalmopathy and Graves' hyperthyroidism. TCRdb reprocessed the multiplex PCR reads via MiXCR and lists one record per CDR3 protein. Here the sample spans a few hundred thousand distinct CDR3 sequences, less than 45% being singletons. Sequenced material: peripheral blood or thyroid tissue (not recorded which). These receptors originate from an adult man with Graves' hyperthyroidism. CDR3s include the opening cysteine and the closing phenylalanine or tryptophan. The D gene is left open where the match is weak. The size field is filled for only some rows; it gives once, few, many or a size class.

clone_size j_call v_call d_call cdr3_nt cdr3_aa
- TRBJ2-5 TRBV2 - TGTGCCAGCAGTGTCGACCTACAGGGATACACCGGGGAGCAGTACTTC CASSVDLQGYTGEQYF
many TRBJ1-5 TRBV20-1 - TGCAGTGCTTCTACAGGGAGGCTTCAGCCCCAGCATTTT CSASTGRLQPQHF
- TRBJ1-2 TRBV29-1 - TGCAGCGAACTGGACTATGGCTACACCTTC CSELDYGYTF
- TRBJ2-7 TRBV12-3/TRBV12-4 TRBD2 TGTGCCAGCAGTGGCGGGGGGAAGGACAATGAGCAGTACTTC CASSGGGKDNEQYF
- TRBJ1-5 TRBV24-1 TRBD1 TGTGCCACTCGCGCCGACAGGGTCCAGCCCCAGCATTTT CATRADRVQPQHF
many TRBJ2-7 TRBV4-2 TRBD1 TGTGCCAGCAGCCAAGAGGGGGACAGTGAGCAGTACTTC CASSQEGDSEQYF
many TRBJ2-7 TRBV20-1 TRBD2 TGCAGTGCAGGACTAGCGGGGGGGAGTACCTACGAGCAGTACTTC CSAGLAGGSTYEQYF
few TRBJ1-2 TRBV2 TRBD1 TGTGCCAGCAGCCAAGTCAGCACGATGCCCCCGGGACAGGGCTATGGCTACACCTTC CASSQVSTMPPGQGYGYTF
- TRBJ2-3 TRBV5-1 TRBD1 TGCGCCAGCACCCCCAGGACAGGAAGCACAGATACGCAGTATTTT CASTPRTGSTDTQYF
- TRBJ2-7 TRBV4-3 TRBD2 TGCGCCAGCAGCCAAGGGGCCGGGACTAGCGGCGTTTACGAGCAGTACTTC CASSQGAGTSGVYEQYF
- TRBJ2-5 TRBV19 TRBD2 TGTGCCAGTAGTGATCTAGCGGGAGCAGGACAAGAGACCCAGTACTTC CASSDLAGAGQETQYF
few TRBJ2-3 TRBV20-1 - TGCAGTGCTAGTGGGACGGTTTTGAGTCCGGATACGCAGTATTTT CSASGTVLSPDTQYF
- TRBJ2-2 TRBV9 TRBD2 TGTGCCAGCAGCTTACTGGGACTAGCGGGGCCAAACACCGGGGAGCTGTTTTTT CASSLLGLAGPNTGELFF
- TRBJ1-1 TRBV7-9 - TGTGCCAGCAGCTTAGTATGGAGAGACTCTGGAAACACTGAAGCTTTCTTT CASSLVWRDSGNTEAFF
- TRBJ1-3 TRBV29-1 - TGCAGCGTTGACTCAGGGGCATCGAACACCATATATTTT CSVDSGASNTIYF
- TRBJ2-7 TRBV3-1 - TGTGCCAGCGGAATAATGGGGGGATCCGAGCAGTACTTC CASGIMGGSEQYF
- TRBJ1-1 TRBV27 - TGTGCCAGCAGTTTTAATTTGGACACTGAAGCTTTCTTT CASSFNLDTEAFF
- TRBJ2-5 TRBV10-3 - TGTGCCATCAGTGACGAGAGGGACCAAGAGACCCAGTACTTC CAISDERDQETQYF
many TRBJ1-3 TRBV7-2 - TGTGCCAGCAGCTTAGGCGTCGGGGCGAGCTCAGGCACCATATATTTT CASSLGVGASSGTIYF
- TRBJ1-5 TRBV6-2/TRBV6-3 TRBD1 TGTGCCAGCAGTTACCTATACGGACAGGGCGTCAATCAGCCCCAGCATTTT CASSYLYGQGVNQPQHF
- TRBJ2-7 TRBV4-1 TRBD2 TGCGCCAGCAGCCAACTAGCGGGAACCTACGAGCAGTACTTC CASSQLAGTYEQYF